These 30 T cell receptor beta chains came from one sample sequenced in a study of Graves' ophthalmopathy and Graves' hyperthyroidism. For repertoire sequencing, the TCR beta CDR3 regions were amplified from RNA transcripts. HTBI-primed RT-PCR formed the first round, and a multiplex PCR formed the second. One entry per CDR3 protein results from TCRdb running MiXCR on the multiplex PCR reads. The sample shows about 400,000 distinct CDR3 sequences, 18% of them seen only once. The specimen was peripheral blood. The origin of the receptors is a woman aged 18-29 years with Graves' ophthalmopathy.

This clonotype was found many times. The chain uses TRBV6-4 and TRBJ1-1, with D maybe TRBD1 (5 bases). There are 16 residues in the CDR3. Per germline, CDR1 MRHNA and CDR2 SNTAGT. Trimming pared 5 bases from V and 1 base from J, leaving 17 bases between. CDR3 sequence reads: CASSRRDGKKNTEAFF. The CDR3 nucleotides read TGTGCCAGCAGTCGGAGGGACGGTAAAAAGAACACTGAAGCTTTCTTT.

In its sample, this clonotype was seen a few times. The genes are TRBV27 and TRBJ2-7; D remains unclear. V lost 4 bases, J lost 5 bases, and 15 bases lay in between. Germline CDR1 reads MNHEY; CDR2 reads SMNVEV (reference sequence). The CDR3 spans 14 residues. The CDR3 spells CASSSVMALHEQYF. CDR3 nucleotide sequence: TGTGCCAGCAGTTCGGTCATGGCGCTCCACGAGCAGTACTTC.

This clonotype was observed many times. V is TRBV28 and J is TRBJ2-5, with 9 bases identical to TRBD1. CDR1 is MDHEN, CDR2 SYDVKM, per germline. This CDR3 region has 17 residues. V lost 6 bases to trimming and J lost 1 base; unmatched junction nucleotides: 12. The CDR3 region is CASSLSGQGIAQETQYF. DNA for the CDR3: TGTGCCAGCAGCCTTAGCGGACAGGGGATAGCCCAAGAGACCCAGTACTTC. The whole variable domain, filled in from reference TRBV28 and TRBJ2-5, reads DVKVTQSSRYLVKRTGEKVFLECVQDMDHENMFWYRQDPGLGLRLIYFSYDVKMKEKGDIPEGYSVSREKKERFSLILESASTNQTSMYLCASSLSGQGIAQETQYFGPGTRLLVL.

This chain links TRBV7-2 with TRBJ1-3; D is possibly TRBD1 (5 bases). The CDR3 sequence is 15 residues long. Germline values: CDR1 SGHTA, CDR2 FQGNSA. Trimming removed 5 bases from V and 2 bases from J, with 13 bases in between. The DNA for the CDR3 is TGTGCCAGCAGCACATACGGGGGGACTGGAAACACCATATATTTT. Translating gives CASSTYGGTGNTIYF.

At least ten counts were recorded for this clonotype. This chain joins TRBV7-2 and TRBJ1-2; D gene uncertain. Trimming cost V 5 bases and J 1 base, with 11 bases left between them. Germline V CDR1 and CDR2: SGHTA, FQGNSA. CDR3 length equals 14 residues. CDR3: CASSPRVLNYGYTF. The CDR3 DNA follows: TGTGCCAGCAGCCCCCGAGTTCTTAACTATGGCTACACCTTC.

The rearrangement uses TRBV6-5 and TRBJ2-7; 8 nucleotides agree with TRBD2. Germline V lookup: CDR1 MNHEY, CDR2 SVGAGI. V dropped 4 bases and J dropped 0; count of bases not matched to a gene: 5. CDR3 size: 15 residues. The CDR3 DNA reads TGTGCCAGCAGTTCGGTAGCGGGGAGCTCCTACGAGCAGTACTTC. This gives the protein CASSSVAGSSYEQYF.

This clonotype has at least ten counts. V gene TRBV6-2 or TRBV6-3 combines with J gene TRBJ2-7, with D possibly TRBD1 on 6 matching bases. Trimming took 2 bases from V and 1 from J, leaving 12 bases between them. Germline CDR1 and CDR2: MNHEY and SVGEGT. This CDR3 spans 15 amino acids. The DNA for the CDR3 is TGTGCCAGCAGTTACCAGGGGTGGAAGTCCTACGAGCAGTACTTC. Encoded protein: CASSYQGWKSYEQYF.

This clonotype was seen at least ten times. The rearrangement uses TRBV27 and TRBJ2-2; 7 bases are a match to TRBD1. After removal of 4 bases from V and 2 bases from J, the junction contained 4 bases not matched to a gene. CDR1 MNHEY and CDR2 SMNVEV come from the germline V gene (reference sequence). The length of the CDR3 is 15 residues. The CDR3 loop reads CASSWGQINTGELFF. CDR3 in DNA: TGTGCCAGCAGTTGGGGACAGATCAACACCGGGGAGCTGTTTTTT.

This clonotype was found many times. The CDR3 sequence: CASSYSGQGSNQPQHF. In nucleotides, the CDR3 is TGTGCCAGCAGTTACTCCGGACAGGGGAGCAATCAGCCCCAGCATTTT. The chain has TRBV6-2 or TRBV6-3 and TRBJ1-5; 9 bases agree with TRBD1. The CDR3 contains 16 residues. V shed 0 bases and J 1 base; nucleotides not matched to a gene: 1. CDR1 is MNHEY and CDR2 is SVGEGT in the germline V gene.

This chain's CDR3 is CASSDRQAQKTEAFF. In DNA, the CDR3 is TGTGCCAGCAGTGACCGACAGGCCCAGAAGACTGAAGCTTTCTTT. V is TRBV6-1 and J is TRBJ1-1, with D tentatively TRBD1 (6 bases). V was trimmed by 3 bases and J by 5 bases, leaving 16 bases between them. The CDR3 is made up of 15 amino acids. Germline loops: CDR1 MNHNS, CDR2 SASEGT.

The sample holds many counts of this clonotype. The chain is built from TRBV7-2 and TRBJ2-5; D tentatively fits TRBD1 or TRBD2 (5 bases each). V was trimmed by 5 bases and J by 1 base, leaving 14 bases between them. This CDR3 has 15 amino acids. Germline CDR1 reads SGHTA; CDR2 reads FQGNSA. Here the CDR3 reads CASSHGTRGQETQYF. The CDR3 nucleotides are TGTGCCAGCAGCCACGGGACGAGGGGCCAAGAGACCCAGTACTTC.

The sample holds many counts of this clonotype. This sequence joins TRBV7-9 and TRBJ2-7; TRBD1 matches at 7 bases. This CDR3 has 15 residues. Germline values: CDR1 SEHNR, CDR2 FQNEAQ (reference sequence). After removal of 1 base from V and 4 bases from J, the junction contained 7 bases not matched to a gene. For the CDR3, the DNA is TGTGCCAGCAGCTTAGAGAGGGACAGAGTTTACGAGCAGTACTTC. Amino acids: CASSLERDRVYEQYF. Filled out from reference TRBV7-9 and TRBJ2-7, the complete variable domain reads DTGVSQNPRHKITKRGQNVTFRCDPISEHNRLYWYRQTLGQGPEFLTYFQNEAQLEKSRLLSDRFSAERPKGSFSTLEIQRTEQGDSAMYLCASSLERDRVYEQYFGPGTRLTVT.

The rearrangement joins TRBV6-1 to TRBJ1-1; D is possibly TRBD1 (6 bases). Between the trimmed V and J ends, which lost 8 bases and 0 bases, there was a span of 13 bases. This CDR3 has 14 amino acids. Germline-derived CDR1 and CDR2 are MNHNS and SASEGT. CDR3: CASGTQGLNTEAFF. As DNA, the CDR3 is TGTGCCAGCGGGACACAGGGATTGAACACTGAAGCTTTCTTT.

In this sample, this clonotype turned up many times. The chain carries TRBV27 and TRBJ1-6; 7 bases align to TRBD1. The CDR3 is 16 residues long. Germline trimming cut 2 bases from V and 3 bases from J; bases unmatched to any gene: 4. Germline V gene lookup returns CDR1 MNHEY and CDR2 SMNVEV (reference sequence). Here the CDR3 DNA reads TGTGCCAGCAGTTTAGTCAGGGGGGTCTATAATTCACCCCTCCACTTT. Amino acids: CASSLVRGVYNSPLHF.

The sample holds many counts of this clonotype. In DNA form, the CDR3 reads TGCGCCAGCAGTGAGCGGCCGAGGGCATACGAGCAGTACTTC. This sequence encodes CASSERPRAYEQYF. The V call is TRBV10-2, the J call TRBJ2-7, with D possibly being TRBD2 (5 bases). V was trimmed by 2 bases and J by 4 bases, leaving 12 bases between them. The CDR3 has 14 amino acids. Germline V CDR1 and CDR2: WSHSY, SAAADI.

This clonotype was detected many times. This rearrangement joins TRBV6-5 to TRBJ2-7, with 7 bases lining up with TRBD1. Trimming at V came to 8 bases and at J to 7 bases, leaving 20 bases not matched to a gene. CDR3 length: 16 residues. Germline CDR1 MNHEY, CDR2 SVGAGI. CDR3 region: CASGALSSGGLGEQYF. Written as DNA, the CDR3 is TGTGCCAGCGGAGCGCTGAGTTCAGGGGGATTGGGAGAGCAGTACTTC.

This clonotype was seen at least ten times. The CDR3 spells CASSLPRRTGETQYF. CDR3 nucleotides: TGTGCCAGCAGCCTACCCCGGCGAACGGGGGAGACCCAGTACTTC. The V and J genes are TRBV28 and TRBJ2-5; possibly TRBD2 for D (5 bases). The CDR3 contains 15 residues. Germline-derived CDR1 and CDR2 are MDHEN and SYDVKM. V was cut by 6 bases and J by 5 bases, with 19 bases left in between.

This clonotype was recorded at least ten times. The CDR3 here is CAWSAPGPGELFF. The CDR3, as DNA: TGTGCCTGGAGTGCCCCCGGCCCAGGGGAGCTGTTTTTT. V gene TRBV30 combines with J gene TRBJ2-2; D is unclear. This CDR3 contains 13 residues. Trimming left V 1 base short and J 8 bases short, with 11 bases between. CDR1 GTSNPN and CDR2 SVGIG come from the germline V gene (reference sequence).

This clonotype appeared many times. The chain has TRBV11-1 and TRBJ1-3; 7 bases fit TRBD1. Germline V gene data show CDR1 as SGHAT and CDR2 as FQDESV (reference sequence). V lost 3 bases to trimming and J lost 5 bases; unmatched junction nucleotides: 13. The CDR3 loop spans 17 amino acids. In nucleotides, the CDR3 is TGTGCCAGCAGCTTTATCGGGAGGGGGACAGCTCGAAACACCATATATTTT. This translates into CASSFIGRGTARNTIYF.

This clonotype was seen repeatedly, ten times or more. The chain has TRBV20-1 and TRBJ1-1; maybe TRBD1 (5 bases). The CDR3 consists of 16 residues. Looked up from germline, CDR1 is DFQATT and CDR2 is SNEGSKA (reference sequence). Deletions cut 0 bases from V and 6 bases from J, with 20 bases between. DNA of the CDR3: TGCAGTGCTAGAGATCGTTCTAGGGGCGGCGGTTCTGAAGCTTTCTTT. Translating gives CSARDRSRGGGSEAFF.

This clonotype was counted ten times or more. The CDR3 reads CASSRDLREQYF. CDR3 coding DNA: TGTGCCAGCAGTCGGGATCTAAGAGAGCAGTACTTC. This chain links TRBV6-5 with TRBJ2-7; D is possibly TRBD2 (5 bases). The V gene lost 5 bases and the J gene lost 7 bases, with 12 bases spanning the gap. Germline V gene sequence: CDR1 MNHEY, CDR2 SVGAGI. The CDR3 length is 12 residues.

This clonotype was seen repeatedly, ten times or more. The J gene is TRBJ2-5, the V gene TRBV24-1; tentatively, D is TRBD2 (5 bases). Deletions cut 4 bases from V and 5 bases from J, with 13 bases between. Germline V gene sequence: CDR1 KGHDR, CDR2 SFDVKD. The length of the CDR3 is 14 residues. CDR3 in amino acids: CATSDPGMRETQYF. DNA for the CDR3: TGTGCCACCAGTGACCCGGGGATGAGGGAGACCCAGTACTTC.

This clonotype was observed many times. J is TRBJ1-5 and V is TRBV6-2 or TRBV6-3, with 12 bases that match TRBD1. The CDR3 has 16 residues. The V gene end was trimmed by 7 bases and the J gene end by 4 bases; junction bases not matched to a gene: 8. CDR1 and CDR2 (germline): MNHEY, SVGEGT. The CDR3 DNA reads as TGTGCCAGCACCAAAGGGGACAGGGGGCCTAATCAGCCCCAGCATTTT. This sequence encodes CASTKGDRGPNQPQHF.

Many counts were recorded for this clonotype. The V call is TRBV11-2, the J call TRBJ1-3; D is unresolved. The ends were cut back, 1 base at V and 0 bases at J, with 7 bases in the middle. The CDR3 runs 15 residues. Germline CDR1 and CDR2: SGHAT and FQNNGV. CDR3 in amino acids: CASSLGRTSGNTIYF. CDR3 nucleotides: TGTGCCAGCAGCTTAGGACGGACCTCTGGAAACACCATATATTTT.

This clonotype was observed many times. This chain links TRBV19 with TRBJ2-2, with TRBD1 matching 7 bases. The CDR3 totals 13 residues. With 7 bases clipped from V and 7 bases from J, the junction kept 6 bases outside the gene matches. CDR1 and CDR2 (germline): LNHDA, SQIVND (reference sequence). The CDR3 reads CASTPDRRGELFF. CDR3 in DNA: TGTGCCAGTACCCCGGACAGGCGCGGGGAGCTGTTTTTT.

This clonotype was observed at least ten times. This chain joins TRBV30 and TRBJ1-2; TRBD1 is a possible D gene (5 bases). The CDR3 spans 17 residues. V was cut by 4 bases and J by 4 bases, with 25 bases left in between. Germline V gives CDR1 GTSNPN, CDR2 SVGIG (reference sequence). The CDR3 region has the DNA TGTGCCTGGATAGCCTCCGACGGGGGAGTACGGAGCTATGGCTACACCTTC. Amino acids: CAWIASDGGVRSYGYTF.

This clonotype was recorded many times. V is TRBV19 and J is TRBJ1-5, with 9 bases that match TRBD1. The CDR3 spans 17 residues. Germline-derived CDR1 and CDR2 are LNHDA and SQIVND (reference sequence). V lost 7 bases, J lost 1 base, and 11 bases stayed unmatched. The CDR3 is CASISDRGIRSNQPQHF. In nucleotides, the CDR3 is TGTGCCAGTATATCGGACAGGGGAATACGGAGCAATCAGCCCCAGCATTTT.

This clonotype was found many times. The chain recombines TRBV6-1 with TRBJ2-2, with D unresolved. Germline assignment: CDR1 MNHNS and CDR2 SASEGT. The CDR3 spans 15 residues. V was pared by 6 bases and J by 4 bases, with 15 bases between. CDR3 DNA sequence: TGTGCCAGCAGGGCCGGACCGTACAGCACCGGGGAGCTGTTTTTT. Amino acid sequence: CASRAGPYSTGELFF.

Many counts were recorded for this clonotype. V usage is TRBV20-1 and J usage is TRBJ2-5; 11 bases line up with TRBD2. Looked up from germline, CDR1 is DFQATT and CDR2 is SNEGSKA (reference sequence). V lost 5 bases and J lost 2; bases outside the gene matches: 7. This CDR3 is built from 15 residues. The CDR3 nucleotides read TGCAGTGCTGGACCCTTAGCGGGAGGGCAAGAGACCCAGTACTTC. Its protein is CSAGPLAGGQETQYF.

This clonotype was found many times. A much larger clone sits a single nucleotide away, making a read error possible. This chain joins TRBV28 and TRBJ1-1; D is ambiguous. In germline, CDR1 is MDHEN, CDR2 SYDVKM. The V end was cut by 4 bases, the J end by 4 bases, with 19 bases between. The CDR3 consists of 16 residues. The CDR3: CASSYATTVSSTEAFF. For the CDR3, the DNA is TGTGCCAGCAGTTATGCAACTACAGTTTCGAGCACTGAAGCTTTCTTT.